The 2 T cell receptor beta chains in this list originate from one sample, sequenced in a study of tissue T cells after allogeneic stem cell transplantation (dated by TCRdb to between 2021 and 2024). The library relied on the immunoSEQ multiplex PCR assay. TCRdb took over this immuneACCESS table, retaining in-frame rearrangements with V and J assigned. Such tables are incomplete; in checked studies, under half of the missing clones stem from an unresolved V gene, and the remainder is unexplained. The sample records roughly 45,000 clones, around 69% of which are singletons. In total, the top ten clones hold roughly 0.7% of the sample. The sequencing input was sorted cells pooled from one or two spleens. The receptors stem from a pool of C57BL/6 mice in good health.

A word on this clone: These gene names are mouse names. The sequenced CDR3 bases are TGTGCCAGCAGCCGACTGGGGGGGCGGGACACCCAGTAC. Its translation is CASSRLGGRDTQY. The complete CDR3 sequence is CASSRLGGRDTQYF. The chain joins TRBV4 to TRBJ2-5; 12 nucleotides line up with TRBD2. The CDR3 end lies 1 residue beyond the end of the read and is filled in from the germline J gene. CDR1 LGHDT and CDR2 YNNKQL come from the germline V gene (reference sequence). With 5 bases clipped from V and 6 bases from J, the junction kept 3 bases outside the gene matches. The CDR3 consists of 14 residues.

For this clone: Any gene name here is a mouse gene name. The CDR3 goes on 1 residue after the read ends, and that part is filled in from the germline J gene. The V and J genes are TRBV13-2 and TRBJ2-4; TRBD1 matches at 8 bases. Per the germline V gene, CDR1 is NNHNN and CDR2 is SYGAGS (reference sequence). The CDR3 has 14 amino acids. Trimming cost V 4 bases and J 2 bases; bases outside gene matches: 3. This CDR3 reads CASGSGGNQNTLYF. The covered CDR3 bases are TGTGCCAGCGGTTCAGGGGGCAATCAAAACACCTTGTAC.